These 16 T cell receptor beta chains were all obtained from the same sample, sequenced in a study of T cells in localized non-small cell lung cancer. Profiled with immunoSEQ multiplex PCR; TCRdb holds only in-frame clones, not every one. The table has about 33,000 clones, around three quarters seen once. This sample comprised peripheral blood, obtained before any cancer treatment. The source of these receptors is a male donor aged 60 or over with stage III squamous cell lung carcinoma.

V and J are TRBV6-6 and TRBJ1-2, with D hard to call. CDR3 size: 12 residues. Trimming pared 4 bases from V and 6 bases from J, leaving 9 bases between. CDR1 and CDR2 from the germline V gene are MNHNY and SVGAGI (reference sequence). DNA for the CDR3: TGTGCCAGCAGTTCCCTAGGGAATGGCTACACCTTC. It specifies CASSSLGNGYTF.

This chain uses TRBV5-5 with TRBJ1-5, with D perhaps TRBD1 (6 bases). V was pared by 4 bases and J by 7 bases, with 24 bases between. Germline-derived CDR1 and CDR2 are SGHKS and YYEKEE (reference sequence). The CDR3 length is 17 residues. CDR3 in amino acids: CASSPGGGEDLSQPQHF. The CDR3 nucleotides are TGTGCCAGCAGCCCCGGAGGGGGGGAAGACCTTAGCCAGCCCCAGCATTTT.

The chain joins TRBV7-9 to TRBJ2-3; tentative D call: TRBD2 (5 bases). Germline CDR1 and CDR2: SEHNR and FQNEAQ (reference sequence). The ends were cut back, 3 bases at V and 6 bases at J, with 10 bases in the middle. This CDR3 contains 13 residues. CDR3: CASSFEGGDTQYF. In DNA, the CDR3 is TGTGCCAGCAGCTTTGAGGGTGGGGATACGCAGTATTTT.

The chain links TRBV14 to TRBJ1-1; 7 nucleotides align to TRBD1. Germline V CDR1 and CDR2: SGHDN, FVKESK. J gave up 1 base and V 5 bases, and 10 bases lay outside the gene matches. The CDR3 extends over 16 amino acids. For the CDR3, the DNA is TGTGCCAGCAGCACCTGGACAGGTAGCCAGAACACTGAAGCTTTCTTT. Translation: CASSTWTGSQNTEAFF.

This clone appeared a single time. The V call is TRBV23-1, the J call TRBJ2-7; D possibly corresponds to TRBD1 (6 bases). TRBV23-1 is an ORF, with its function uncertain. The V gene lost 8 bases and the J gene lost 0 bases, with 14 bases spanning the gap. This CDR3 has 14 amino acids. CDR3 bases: TGCGCCAGCCGAATGGACAGCAGCTCCTACGAGCAGTACTTC. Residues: CASRMDSSSYEQYF.

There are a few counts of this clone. The DNA of the CDR3 is TGTGCCAGCCAGAGGGAGAACACTGAAGCTTTCTTT. It is translated as CASQRENTEAFF. V gene TRBV2 combines with J gene TRBJ1-1; no clear D. Germline values: CDR1 SNHLY, CDR2 FYNNEI. Deletions cut 8 bases from V and 1 base from J, with 8 bases between. The CDR3 extends over 12 amino acids.

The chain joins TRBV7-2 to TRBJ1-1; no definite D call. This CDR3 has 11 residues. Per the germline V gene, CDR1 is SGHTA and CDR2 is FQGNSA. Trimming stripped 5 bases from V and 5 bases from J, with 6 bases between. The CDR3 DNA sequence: TGTGCCAGCAGCCGGACGACTGAAGCTTTCTTT. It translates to CASSRTTEAFF.

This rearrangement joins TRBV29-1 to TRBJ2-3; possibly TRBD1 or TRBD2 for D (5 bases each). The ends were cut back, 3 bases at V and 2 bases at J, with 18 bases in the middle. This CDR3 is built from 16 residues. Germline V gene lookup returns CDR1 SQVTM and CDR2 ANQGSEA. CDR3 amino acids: CSVDGTLGDHTDTQYF. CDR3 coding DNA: TGCAGCGTTGATGGGACCTTGGGGGACCACACAGATACGCAGTATTTT.

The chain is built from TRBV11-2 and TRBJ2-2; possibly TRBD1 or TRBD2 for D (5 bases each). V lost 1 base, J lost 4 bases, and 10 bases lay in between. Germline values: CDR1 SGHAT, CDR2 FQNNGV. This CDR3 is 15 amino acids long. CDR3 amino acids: CASSLVGRVTGELFF. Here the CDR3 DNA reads TGTGCCAGCAGCTTAGTGGGACGGGTCACCGGGGAGCTGTTTTTT.

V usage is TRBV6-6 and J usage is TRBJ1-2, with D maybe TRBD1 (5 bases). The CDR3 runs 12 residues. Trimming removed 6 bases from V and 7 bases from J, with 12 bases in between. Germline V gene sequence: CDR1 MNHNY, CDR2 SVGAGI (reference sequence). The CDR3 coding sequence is TGTGCCAGCAGCTCCGGGACGCTTGGCTACACCTTC. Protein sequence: CASSSGTLGYTF.

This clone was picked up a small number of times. The CDR3 coding sequence is TGTGCCAGCAGCTTAGCGAGTCAGTCCTACGAGCAGTACTTC. Encoded protein: CASSLASQSYEQYF. The V and J genes are TRBV7-3 and TRBJ2-7; D unresolved. This CDR3 has 14 residues. The germline CDR1 and CDR2 sequences are SGHTA and FQGTGA. Trimming cost V 2 bases and J 1 base, with 9 bases left between them.

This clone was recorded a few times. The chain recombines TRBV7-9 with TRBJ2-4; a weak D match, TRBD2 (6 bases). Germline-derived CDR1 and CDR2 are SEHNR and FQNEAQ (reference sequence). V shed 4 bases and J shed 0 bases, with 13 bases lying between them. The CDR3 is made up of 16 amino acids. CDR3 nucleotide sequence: TGTGCCAGCAGCTCCTTGGGGGGTTTAGCCAAAAACATTCAGTACTTC. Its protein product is CASSSLGGLAKNIQYF.

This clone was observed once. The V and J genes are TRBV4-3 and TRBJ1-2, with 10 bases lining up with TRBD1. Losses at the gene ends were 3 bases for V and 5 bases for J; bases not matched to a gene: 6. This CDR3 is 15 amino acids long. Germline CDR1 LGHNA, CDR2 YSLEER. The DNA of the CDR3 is TGCGCCAGCAGCCAGGGACAGGGGACGACTTATGGCTACACCTTC. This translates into CASSQGQGTTYGYTF.

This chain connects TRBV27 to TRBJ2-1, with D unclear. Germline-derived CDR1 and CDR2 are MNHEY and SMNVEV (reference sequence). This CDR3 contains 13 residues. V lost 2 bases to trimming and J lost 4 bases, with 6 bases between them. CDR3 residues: CASSLRGYNEQFF. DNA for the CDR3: TGTGCCAGCAGTTTAAGAGGATACAATGAGCAGTTCTTC.

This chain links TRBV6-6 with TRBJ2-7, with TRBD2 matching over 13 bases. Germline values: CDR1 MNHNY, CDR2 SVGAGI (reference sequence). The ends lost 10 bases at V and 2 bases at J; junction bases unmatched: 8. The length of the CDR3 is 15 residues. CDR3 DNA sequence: TGTGCCACCAAGGGGACTAGCGGGGTTACCTACGAGCAGTACTTC. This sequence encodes CATKGTSGVTYEQYF.

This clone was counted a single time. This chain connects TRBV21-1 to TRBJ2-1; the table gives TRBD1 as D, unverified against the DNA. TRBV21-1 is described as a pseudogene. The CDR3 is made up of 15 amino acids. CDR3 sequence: CASSKVCRGLNEQFF. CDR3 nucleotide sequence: TGTGCCAGCAGCAAAGTCTGCAGGGGTTTAAATGAGCAGTTCTTC.